This TCR beta chain was found in a study of T cells in Graves' hyperthyroidism and ophthalmopathy. Per germline, CDR1 SGHAT and CDR2 FQDESV (reference sequence). The ends were cut back, 6 bases at V and 6 bases at J, with 15 bases in the middle. CDR3 length equals 14 residues. The sample holds a few counts of this clonotype. TCR beta CDR3 sequences were amplified from RNA transcripts. A first-round RT-PCR of the TCR CDR3 used the HTBI primer set. TCRdb fed the multiplex PCR reads into MiXCR, producing one record per CDR3 protein. The table lists about 250,000 distinct CDR3 sequences, roughly 15% of them singletons, with over 25% in the top ten.

The TCR sequence derives from a woman aged 50 to 65 with Graves' hyperthyroidism that later progressed to Graves' ophthalmopathy. The chain joins TRBV11-1 to TRBJ1-3, with D possibly being TRBD1 (6 bases). The sequencing input was blood. CDR3 protein: CASRSTRGSNTIYF. In DNA, the CDR3 is TGTGCCAGCAGATCAACAAGGGGGTCAAACACCATATATTTT.